This TCR beta chain derives from a study of CD8 T cells in ankylosing spondylitis. The study, taken as a whole, reports: Relatively rare in peripheral blood, disease-linked clones were also CD8+. There were earlier reports of some motif variants in reactive arthritis synovial fluid and blood. Seemingly distinctive of ankylosing spondylitis blood was a TCR beta motif formed by eight highly homologous variants.

This clonotype has just a few counts. Antigen unknown. Trimming stripped 0 bases from V and 0 bases from J, with 6 bases between. The germline V gene encodes CDR1 WSHSY and CDR2 SAAADI. The CDR3 extends over 15 amino acids. Quantitative molecular-barcoded 5'-RACE generated the TCR beta libraries. Using its own MiXCR run on the 5' RACE reads, TCRdb lists one record per CDR3 protein. The repertoire holds 250,000 or so distinct CDR3 sequences, with approximately 20% as singletons. This chain connects TRBV10-2 to TRBJ2-1, with D unresolved. Sequencing input: blood, either unsorted or a sorted T cell fraction (not recorded which). The sequence came from a male donor with ankylosing spondylitis or in good health (not recorded which). The CDR3 is CASSESRSSYNEQFF. The CDR3 DNA follows: TGCGCCAGCAGTGAGTCGAGGAGCTCCTACAATGAGCAGTTCTTC.